This T cell receptor (beta chain) was recorded in a study of PD-L1 blockade in urothelial cancer. Turning to the study itself: Blood underwent analysis 3 weeks (second dose) and 6 weeks after treatment began. Peripheral blood specimens exhibited a median yield of 141,255 T cells. Study-wide findings and caveats: Patients with below-median pretreatment blood clonality survived longer.

This clone turned up a few times. Its antigen is not known. V was pared by 2 bases and J by 2 bases, with 11 bases of the junction left unmatched. CDR3 length: 18 residues. Germline V gene data show CDR1 as SGHTA and CDR2 as FQGNSA. Synthetic analogs of TCR templates were spiked into every PCR. The data were produced by immunoSEQ multiplex PCR, yet TCRdb's version contains in-frame clones alone and is incomplete. The data show about 36,000 clones, around 84% seen once. The sample's time point: peripheral blood 6 weeks after treatment start. This TCR was sampled from a man aged 35 to 55 with urothelial cancer. This rearrangement joins TRBV7-2 to TRBJ2-5; 10 nucleotides align to TRBD2. The sample in question was PBMCs, obtained around atezolizumab (anti-PD-L1) treatment. The CDR3 region is CASSLSPSGGPRQETQYF. CDR3 in DNA: TGTGCCAGCAGCTTATCCCCTAGCGGGGGCCCCAGGCAAGAGACCCAGTACTTC.